The subject of this entry is one T cell receptor beta chain. CDR1 and CDR2 from the germline V gene are DFQATT and SNEGSKA (reference sequence). This CDR3 is built from 11 residues. V was cut by 5 bases and J by 9 bases, with 11 bases left in between. The source of the sample is a study of blood T cell repertoires in COVID-19. Study at large: The United States, Italy and Spain supplied acute and convalescent COVID-19 samples. The cDNA or gDNA used as material had been derived from T cells, B-cell-depleted T cells, or PBMCs.

Authors' data handling: Reference gene primer amplification gave nucleated cell count estimates. The data were produced by immunoSEQ multiplex PCR, yet TCRdb's version contains in-frame clones alone and is incomplete. For V, J and clone size, that table is used; D and trimming come from the DNA. The sample holds about 91,000 clones, about 90% seen once. The TCR was taken from a woman in her seventies with acute or convalescent COVID-19. This chain uses TRBV20-1 with TRBJ2-1; D is undetermined. The source material was peripheral blood. CDR3: CSAPSALEQFF. The CDR3 coding sequence is TGCAGTGCTCCGAGCGCACTTGAGCAGTTCTTC.